Shown below are 6 T cell receptor beta chains from a single sample sequenced in a study of T cells in Graves' hyperthyroidism and ophthalmopathy. Amplification yielded TCR beta CDR3 regions, with RNA transcripts as the source. TCR CDR3 regions were first amplified by RT-PCR with HTBI primers. TCRdb ran MiXCR on the multiplex PCR reads and lists one entry per CDR3 protein. This table holds some 560,000 distinct CDR3 sequences, 15% to 18% found once. Sequencing used blood. The source of these receptors is a woman between 25 and 40 years old with Graves' hyperthyroidism.

The chain employs TRBV20-1 and TRBJ2-1; 11 nucleotides match TRBD2. The V segment lost 4 bases and the J segment 6 bases; nucleotides outside the gene matches: 5. Per germline, CDR1 DFQATT and CDR2 SNEGSKA (reference sequence). The CDR3 has 14 residues. CDR3 in amino acids: CSANLAGGTNEQFF. The CDR3 nucleotides read TGCAGTGCTAACCTAGCGGGAGGAACCAATGAGCAGTTCTTC.

There are many counts of this clonotype. The chain uses TRBV6-1 and TRBJ2-7, with 11 bases that match TRBD2. The V and J ends lost 5 bases and 3 bases, in that order; junction bases with no gene match: 9. CDR3 length: 16 amino acids. The germline V gene encodes CDR1 MNHNS and CDR2 SASEGT. This CDR3 reads CASSSPRLAGSYEQYF. CDR3 coding DNA: TGTGCCAGCAGTTCTCCTCGACTAGCGGGAAGCTACGAGCAGTACTTC.

The chain carries TRBV30 and TRBJ1-3, with a weak D call TRBD1 (6 bases). Germline V gives CDR1 GTSNPN, CDR2 SVGIG (reference sequence). The CDR3 is 15 residues long. V shed 0 bases and J shed 0 bases, with 9 bases lying between them. CDR3 coding DNA: TGTGCCTGGAGTGTAGACAGGACCTCTGGAAACACCATATATTTT. This codes for CAWSVDRTSGNTIYF.

This clonotype was counted many times. This chain uses TRBV7-2 with TRBJ2-3, with D hard to call. The germline gives CDR1 SGHTA, CDR2 FQGNSA. V shed 3 bases and J shed 0 bases, with 7 bases lying between them. This CDR3 spans 14 amino acids. CDR3 DNA sequence: TGTGCCAGCAGCTTCCGGCGGAGCACAGATACGCAGTATTTT. Translating gives CASSFRRSTDTQYF.

In its sample, this clonotype was seen many times. V and J are TRBV11-2 and TRBJ2-2; the D call may be TRBD1 or TRBD2 (5 bases each). The germline V gene has CDR1 SGHAT and CDR2 FQNNGV. CDR3 length: 16 amino acids. The germline V and J ends were trimmed by 4 bases and 4 bases, with 16 bases remaining between them. The CDR3 spells CASSWGRVQITGELFF. The DNA for the CDR3 is TGTGCCAGCAGCTGGGGACGTGTCCAGATCACCGGGGAGCTGTTTTTT.

The chain links TRBV6-4 to TRBJ2-1; 11 nucleotides match TRBD2. CDR3 size: 16 residues. The germline gives CDR1 MRHNA, CDR2 SNTAGT. With V trimmed by 4 bases and J by 0 bases, 2 bases remained unmatched. The CDR3 DNA is TGTGCCAGCAGTGTTAGCGGGAGGGCCTCCTACAATGAGCAGTTCTTC. It yields the protein CASSVSGRASYNEQFF.